Following are 7 T cell receptor beta chains from one sample sequenced in a study of Graves' ophthalmopathy and Graves' hyperthyroidism. Transcripts of RNA were the source for amplifying TCR beta CDR3 regions. Amplification began with first-round RT-PCR using HTBI primers, then second-round multiplex PCR was performed. Each CDR3 protein gets one entry after TCRdb re-called the multiplex PCR reads with MiXCR. Of over 450,000 distinct CDR3 sequences in the sample, under 15% were seen once. The sample comprised blood. Receptor source: a woman aged 25 to 39 with Graves' ophthalmopathy.

This clonotype was seen repeatedly, ten times or more. The chain recombines TRBV12-3 or TRBV12-4 with TRBJ1-5; D call uncertain. V lost 6 bases, J lost 2 bases, and 5 bases lay in between. This CDR3 has 12 residues. CDR3 amino acids: CASRAGNQPQHF. CDR3 nucleotides: TGTGCCAGCAGGGCGGGCAATCAGCCCCAGCATTTT.

This clonotype showed up just a few times. The rearrangement joins TRBV2 to TRBJ1-2; TRBD1 matches 7 bases. The CDR3 is made up of 14 amino acids. Germline values: CDR1 SNHLY, CDR2 FYNNEI. Trimming cost V 6 bases and J 5 bases; bases outside gene matches: 9. CDR3 nucleotides: TGTGCCAGCAGATGGAGGGACAGCCTATATGGCTACACCTTC. Protein: CASRWRDSLYGYTF.

This clonotype came up many times. The chain combines TRBV6-2 or TRBV6-3 with TRBJ1-2; D is undetermined. Trimming removed 7 bases from V and 4 bases from J, with 13 bases in between. Germline values: CDR1 MNHEY, CDR2 SVGEGT. This CDR3 is 13 amino acids long. In DNA form, the CDR3 reads TGTGCCAGCAAGGTCGGAACAGCCTATGGCTACACCTTC. Encoded protein: CASKVGTAYGYTF.

This clonotype was counted at least ten times. The V gene is TRBV3-1, the J gene TRBJ1-2, with a weak D call TRBD1 (6 bases). The CDR3 has 15 amino acids. V lost 1 base and J lost 4, with 13 bases in between. Per germline, CDR1 LGHDT and CDR2 YNNKEL (reference sequence). CDR3 coding DNA: TGTGCCAGCAGCCAAGTGTTGACAGGACTCTATGGCTACACCTTC. As protein: CASSQVLTGLYGYTF. Complete variable domain (other parts from reference TRBV3-1 and TRBJ1-2): DTAVSQTPKYLVTQMGNDKSIKCEQNLGHDTMYWYKQDSKKFLKIMFSYNNKELIINETVPNRFSPKSPDKAHLNLHINSLELGDSAVYFCASSQVLTGLYGYTFGSGTRLTVV.

The table lists this clonotype with many counts. The chain uses TRBV12-3 or TRBV12-4 and TRBJ1-1; D remains unclear. Trimming cost V 8 bases and J 0 bases, with 10 bases left between them. The CDR3 covers 13 residues. CDR3 DNA: TGTGCCAGCGGACTCCCAGTGAACACTGAAGCTTTCTTT. This encodes CASGLPVNTEAFF.

In this sample, this clonotype turned up many times. V is TRBV19 and J is TRBJ1-5, with TRBD1 as a possible D gene (5 bases). V was trimmed by 7 bases and J by 6 bases, leaving 19 bases between them. CDR1 LNHDA and CDR2 SQIVND come from the germline V gene (reference sequence). The CDR3 is 15 amino acids. CDR3 bases: TGTGCCAGTACAAGGCAGGGCCTTTTTTCTCAGCCCCAGCATTTT. Translated: CASTRQGLFSQPQHF.

This clonotype was detected ten times or more. The chain combines TRBV4-1 with TRBJ1-1, with D unclear. Germline CDR1 reads MGHRA; CDR2 reads YSYEKL. The CDR3 covers 14 residues. V was cut by 2 bases and J by 1 base, with 8 bases left in between. The CDR3, as DNA: TGCGCCAGCAGCCAACGGGGAGAGAACACTGAAGCTTTCTTT. The encoded protein is CASSQRGENTEAFF.